Shown below are 31 T cell receptor beta chains from a single sample sequenced in a study of blood T cell repertoires in COVID-19. Assay used: immunoSEQ multiplex PCR; TCRdb lists only in-frame clones, some missing. The table shows some 52,000 clones, with 90% occurring only once. Sequencing used peripheral blood. These receptors originate from a human donor in a cohort sampled during active COVID-19.

The rearrangement joins TRBV9 to TRBJ1-3; 8 positions match TRBD1. The junction had 1 base not matched to a gene; V was cut back by 2 bases and J by 0 bases. The germline gives CDR1 SGDLS, CDR2 YYNGEE. The CDR3 is 15 amino acids. The chain's CDR3 is CASSVDRVSGNTIYF. In nucleotides, the CDR3 is TGTGCCAGCAGCGTGGACAGGGTCTCTGGAAACACCATATATTTT.

V is TRBV19 and J is TRBJ2-1, with 8 nucleotides matching TRBD1. The germline CDR1 and CDR2 sequences are LNHDA and SQIVND (reference sequence). V gave up 6 bases and J gave up 0 bases; unmatched junction bases: 7. CDR3 length: 16 residues. CDR3 DNA: TGTGCCAGTAGGTCGGAGACAGGGGTCTCCTACAATGAGCAGTTCTTC. This gives the protein CASRSETGVSYNEQFF.

In this sample, this clone turned up once. CDR3 loop: CASSRGQGSEKLFF. CDR3 DNA sequence: TGCGCCAGCAGCCGCGGACAGGGGAGTGAAAAACTGTTTTTT. The V call is TRBV4-1, the J call TRBJ1-4, with 9 bases matching TRBD1. CDR1 and CDR2 from the germline V gene are MGHRA and YSYEKL. V lost 4 bases, J lost 7 bases, and 4 bases stayed unmatched. The CDR3 consists of 14 residues.

The rearrangement links TRBV5-1 to TRBJ2-7, with TRBD1 matching 12 bases. Trimming cost V 4 bases and J 5 bases; bases outside gene matches: 10. The germline V gene encodes CDR1 SGHRS and CDR2 YFSETQ. This CDR3 contains 16 residues. CDR3: CASSDVGGQGAHEQYF. CDR3 DNA sequence: TGCGCCAGCAGCGACGTAGGGGGACAGGGGGCCCACGAGCAGTACTTC. Full variable domain (remainder filled in from reference TRBV5-1 and TRBJ2-7): KAGVTQTPRYLIKTRGQQVTLSCSPISGHRSVSWYQQTPGQGLQFLFEYFSETQRNKGNFPGRFSGRQFSNSRSEMNVSTLELGDSALYLCASSDVGGQGAHEQYFGPGTRLTVT.

Written as DNA, the CDR3 is TGCGCCAGCAGCCAAACGGACAGCGGAGCCTATGGCTACACCTTC. Residues: CASSQTDSGAYGYTF. V gene TRBV4-1 combines with J gene TRBJ1-2; a weak D match, TRBD1 (6 bases). The germline V and J ends were trimmed by 2 bases and 4 bases, with 14 bases remaining between them. This CDR3 has 15 amino acids. The germline gives CDR1 MGHRA, CDR2 YSYEKL.

The chain carries TRBV19 and TRBJ1-1; D gene ambiguous. CDR1 and CDR2 from the germline V gene are LNHDA and SQIVND (reference sequence). CDR3 size: 11 residues. V shed 6 bases and J shed 6 bases, with 8 bases lying between them. The CDR3 DNA is TGTGCCAGTAGAACGGTGTCTGAAGCTTTCTTT. Protein sequence: CASRTVSEAFF.

A single count supports this clone. V gene TRBV3-1 (or the pseudogene TRBV3-2) combines with J gene TRBJ2-2; TRBD2 might be the D (6 bases). The CDR3 runs 14 residues. V was trimmed by 8 bases and J by 6 bases, leaving 16 bases between them. Per the germline V gene, CDR1 is LGHDT and CDR2 is YNNKEL (reference sequence). Here the CDR3 reads CASGGLGGAGELFF. CDR3 nucleotide sequence: TGTGCCAGCGGGGGACTGGGGGGAGCCGGGGAGCTGTTTTTT.

This chain connects TRBV20-1 to TRBJ2-1, with D tentatively TRBD2 (5 bases). Per the germline V gene, CDR1 is DFQATT and CDR2 is SNEGSKA (reference sequence). CDR3 length equals 11 residues. Trimming took 3 bases from V and 8 from J, leaving 8 bases between them. Written as DNA, the CDR3 is TGCAGTGCTAGTGGACTCGATGAGCAGTTCTTC. Amino acid sequence: CSASGLDEQFF.

The V and J genes are TRBV30 and TRBJ2-7; no clear D gene. Germline-derived CDR1 and CDR2 are GTSNPN and SVGIG (reference sequence). The V gene lost 1 base and the J gene lost 5 bases, with 9 bases spanning the gap. The CDR3 runs 12 residues. As DNA, the CDR3 is TGTGCCTGGAGTGAAGCGACCGACGAGCAGTACTTC. Protein sequence: CAWSEATDEQYF.

The rearrangement uses TRBV11-2 and TRBJ2-1, with D unclear. CDR1 and CDR2 from the germline V gene are SGHAT and FQNNGV. The length of the CDR3 is 14 residues. V lost 5 bases and J lost 6, with 14 bases in between. As DNA, the CDR3 is TGTGCCAGCAGCCCGCACCTAGTTGGCAATGAGCAGTTCTTC. This gives the protein CASSPHLVGNEQFF.

The genes are TRBV28 and TRBJ2-1, with D maybe TRBD2 (5 bases). Looked up from germline, CDR1 is MDHEN and CDR2 is SYDVKM. Trimming stripped 8 bases from V and 9 bases from J, with 8 bases between. This CDR3 comprises 10 residues. The DNA for the CDR3 is TGTGCCAGCCTTGGACTTGAGCAGTTCTTC. Protein product: CASLGLEQFF.

The CDR3 spells CASSPFNSYEQYF. The CDR3 DNA reads as TGTGCCAGCAGCCCCTTTAACTCCTACGAGCAGTACTTC. The rearrangement links TRBV14 to TRBJ2-7; unclear D gene. The CDR3 is 13 residues long. The germline gives CDR1 SGHDN, CDR2 FVKESK. Deletions cut 4 bases from V and 0 bases from J, with 7 bases between.

The CDR3 DNA is TGTGCCAGCAGTTGGGCAGGGAATGAAAAACTGTTTTTT. Translated, it gives CASSWAGNEKLFF. J is TRBJ1-4 and V is TRBV12-3 or TRBV12-4, with D maybe TRBD1 (5 bases). Deletions cut 4 bases from V and 5 bases from J, with 8 bases between. The CDR3 runs to 13 residues.

This chain links TRBV11-2 with TRBJ1-6, with TRBD1 matching 8 bases. Germline V gene lookup returns CDR1 SGHAT and CDR2 FQNNGV. The CDR3 consists of 15 residues. Unmatched junction bases numbered 9, after V lost 5 bases and J lost 9 bases. DNA of the CDR3: TGTGCCAGCAGCCATGAACCAGGGGGCGCTTCACCCCTCCACTTT. Protein sequence: CASSHEPGGASPLHF. The full variable domain, in which reference TRBV11-2 and TRBJ1-6 provide the parts outside the CDR3, is EAGVAQSPRYKIIEKRQSVAFWCNPISGHATLYWYQQILGQGPKLLIQFQNNGVVDDSQLPKDRFSAERLKGVDSTLKIQPAKLEDSAVYLCASSHEPGGASPLHFGNGTRLTVT.

The chain combines TRBV19 with TRBJ2-1, with D maybe TRBD2 (5 bases). The CDR3 runs 12 residues. Trimming pared 5 bases from V and 6 bases from J, leaving 8 bases between. Germline CDR1 is LNHDA and CDR2 is SQIVND (reference sequence). CDR3 nucleotide sequence: TGTGCCAGTAGTCCGGGGATCAATGAGCAGTTCTTC. Protein: CASSPGINEQFF.

The chain's CDR3 is CASSERLAGGVNEQFF. The DNA for the CDR3 is TGTGCCAGCAGCGAAAGACTAGCGGGAGGGGTAAATGAGCAGTTCTTC. V and J are TRBV7-8 and TRBJ2-1; 14 bases agree with TRBD2. CDR1 is SGHVS, CDR2 FQNEAQ, per germline. This CDR3 has 16 residues. J was trimmed by 7 bases and V by 5 bases; bases with no gene match: 7.

This chain uses TRBV3-1 (or the pseudogene TRBV3-2) with TRBJ2-1, with 10 nucleotides matching TRBD2. This CDR3 contains 17 residues. CDR1 is LGHDT and CDR2 is YNNKEL in the germline V gene (reference sequence). V was clipped by 0 bases and J by 4 bases; unmatched bases: 6. The CDR3 sequence is CASSQDVNSGRYNEQFF. The CDR3 nucleotides read TGTGCCAGCAGCCAAGATGTAAATAGCGGGAGGTACAATGAGCAGTTCTTC.

CDR3 DNA sequence: TGTGCCAGCAGCCAACTACCAACTCTGTTCTTC. Translated: CASSQLPTLFF. The V call is TRBV14, the J call TRBJ2-1; no definite D call. The CDR3 consists of 11 residues. Germline CDR1 and CDR2: SGHDN and FVKESK. V lost 2 bases and J 15 bases, leaving 11 bases between the germline ends.

The V gene is TRBV29-1, the J gene TRBJ2-3; 10 bases fit TRBD1. This CDR3 spans 13 amino acids. The germline V gene has CDR1 SQVTM and CDR2 ANQGSEA. V gave up 6 bases and J gave up 2 bases; unmatched junction bases: 2. CDR3 sequence reads: CSVDRGPTDTQYF. The CDR3 DNA reads TGCAGCGTCGACAGGGGGCCCACAGATACGCAGTATTTT.

CDR3 in DNA: TGTGCCACGTTCCAGGGGTCAAACTATGGCTACACCTTC. Translation gives CATFQGSNYGYTF. The chain combines TRBV12-3 or TRBV12-4 with TRBJ1-2, with a weak D call TRBD1 (6 bases). This CDR3 is 13 amino acids long. V was pared by 10 bases and J by 2 bases, with 14 bases between.

The chain uses TRBV12-3 or TRBV12-4 and TRBJ1-4; D not certain. The V and J ends lost 3 bases and 8 bases respectively, with 10 bases between them. The CDR3 length is 13 residues. The CDR3 DNA follows: TGTGCCAGCAGTTTCGGGTTTGGGGAAAAACTGTTTTTT. It translates to CASSFGFGEKLFF.

The chain joins TRBV9 to TRBJ2-7, with TRBD1 matching over 7 bases. There are 15 residues in the CDR3. Looked up from germline, CDR1 is SGDLS and CDR2 is YYNGEE. The V gene end was trimmed by 3 bases and the J gene end by 2 bases; junction bases not matched to a gene: 8. CDR3 region: CASSAPRGSTYEQYF. In DNA, the CDR3 is TGTGCCAGCAGCGCACCCAGGGGGTCCACCTACGAGCAGTACTTC.

CDR3 DNA: TGTGCCACCAGCGCAGGGGGCTTGGGTAGCAATCAGCCCCAGCATTTT. It codes for CATSAGGLGSNQPQHF. The V call is TRBV24-1, the J call TRBJ1-5, with 8 nucleotides matching TRBD1. The CDR3 contains 16 residues. Germline V gene lookup returns CDR1 KGHDR and CDR2 SFDVKD. With 7 bases clipped from V and 0 bases from J, the junction kept 7 bases outside the gene matches.

The chain is built from TRBV28 and TRBJ1-5; tentatively, D is TRBD1 (6 bases). The CDR3 is made up of 15 amino acids. Per germline, CDR1 MDHEN and CDR2 SYDVKM. V was trimmed by 6 bases and J by 6 bases, leaving 18 bases between them. CDR3 sequence reads: CASRLRSGTSQPQHF. CDR3 in DNA: TGTGCCAGCAGGCTACGATCCGGGACAAGTCAGCCCCAGCATTTT.

This chain connects TRBV4-1 to TRBJ2-2; 7 nucleotides agree with TRBD1. With V trimmed by 4 bases and J by 0 bases, 5 bases remained unmatched. This CDR3 contains 16 residues. Germline V gene sequence: CDR1 MGHRA, CDR2 YSYEKL. The CDR3 DNA sequence: TGCGCCAGCAGCCGATCCGGGACAGCGAACACCGGGGAGCTGTTTTTT. Translating gives CASSRSGTANTGELFF.

There are a few counts of this clone. CDR3 residues: CASRLAGVGEQYF. Written as DNA, the CDR3 is TGTGCCAGCAGACTAGCGGGAGTGGGCGAGCAGTACTTC. This chain uses TRBV27 with TRBJ2-7; TRBD2 matches at 11 bases. V trimming: 6 bases; J trimming: 6 bases; junction bases outside the gene matches: 4. The length of the CDR3 is 13 residues. Germline CDR1 MNHEY, CDR2 SMNVEV (reference sequence).

This sequence joins TRBV12-3 or TRBV12-4 and TRBJ2-7; D is unclear. Trimming took off 6 bases at V and 2 bases at J, with 5 bases between the two ends. The CDR3 runs 11 residues. CDR3 sequence reads: CASRQTYEQYF. The CDR3 region has the DNA TGTGCCAGCAGACAAACCTACGAGCAGTACTTC.

The rearrangement joins TRBV7-8 to TRBJ2-1; D might be TRBD1 (5 bases). Germline V gene lookup returns CDR1 SGHVS and CDR2 FQNEAQ. V gave up 3 bases and J gave up 1 base, with 13 bases separating them. This CDR3 spans 16 amino acids. CDR3 sequence: CASSFRAGWSYNEQFF. The CDR3 DNA follows: TGTGCCAGCAGCTTTAGGGCAGGGTGGTCCTACAATGAGCAGTTCTTC.

The V gene is TRBV21-1, the J gene TRBJ2-7; the table calls TRBD2, which could not be checked here. TRBV21-1 is a known pseudogene. This CDR3 contains 12 residues. This CDR3 reads CASSNRCYEQYF. The CDR3 region has the DNA TGTGCCAGCAGCAATCGTTGCTACGAGCAGTACTTC.

The chain joins TRBV19 to TRBJ1-2; 8 bases agree with TRBD1. Trimming removed 6 bases from V and 6 bases from J; junction bases left unmatched: 12. The CDR3 contains 15 residues. Germline V gives CDR1 LNHDA, CDR2 SQIVND (reference sequence). The CDR3 region has the DNA TGTGCCAGTAGGCTAGCCGCAGGGGGCAAGGATGGCTACACCTTC. It translates to CASRLAAGGKDGYTF.

The DNA of the CDR3 is TGTGCCAGCAGTACCGGGACTAACACCGGGGAGCTGTTTTTT. As protein: CASSTGTNTGELFF. The rearrangement uses TRBV6-5 and TRBJ2-2; the D gene is possibly TRBD2 (6 bases). The CDR3 is 14 residues long. V lost 5 bases, J lost 2 bases, and 9 bases lay in between. Looked up from germline, CDR1 is MNHEY and CDR2 is SVGAGI.